This T cell receptor (beta chain) was sequenced in a study of human T cells and chemical hapten exposure. From the RACE reads, TCRdb called clonotypes with MiXCR, one entry per CDR3 protein. The repertoire holds fewer than 350,000 distinct CDR3 sequences, with approximately 7.5% as singletons. As to time point: pre-sensitization, week 0. Treatment given: therapeutic diphenylcyclopropenone sensitization with weekly scalp DPC. The CDR3 runs 15 residues. Trimming left V 4 bases short and J 1 base short, with 11 bases between. CDR1 and CDR2 from the germline V gene are LGHDT and YNNKEL (reference sequence). This clonotype showed up just a few times. The antigen is undetermined. Study-wide results and limits: The study found expanded TCRs formed significantly more large CDR3 similarity clusters than controls.

The chain carries TRBV3-1 and TRBJ2-4; D is undetermined. This TCR came from a young man with alopecia areata. Some clones in this sample may be carry-over from other donors' samples. The source material was whole blood, sampled in connection with sensitization to the hapten diphenylcyclopropenone (DPC). CDR3 residues: CASSPGHPAKNIQYF. Written as DNA, the CDR3 is TGTGCCAGCAGCCCCGGTCACCCGGCCAAAAACATTCAGTACTTC.